This T cell receptor beta chain came from a study of beta chain features in type 1 diabetes. This clone was recorded at least ten times. Additional DNA sequences in this sample encode the identical CDR3. The germline V gene encodes CDR1 SGHTA and CDR2 FQGNSA. The CDR3 sequence is 16 residues long. Trimming removed 1 base from V and 4 bases from J; junction bases left unmatched: 3. cDNA synthesis used the whole RNA isolate, giving expressed TCRB sequences. The table came from immunoSEQ multiplex PCR; TCRdb's copy has only in-frame clones and leaves some out. This sample has around 240,000 clones, with around 9.6% found just once.

The V call is TRBV7-2, the J call TRBJ2-1, with 11 nucleotides matching TRBD2. Sequenced material: naive CD4+ T cells from blood. The sequence derives from a woman younger than 35 in good health. CDR3 region: CASSLVGTSGYNEQFF. The DNA for the CDR3 is TGTGCCAGCAGCTTAGTTGGGACTAGCGGATACAATGAGCAGTTCTTC.